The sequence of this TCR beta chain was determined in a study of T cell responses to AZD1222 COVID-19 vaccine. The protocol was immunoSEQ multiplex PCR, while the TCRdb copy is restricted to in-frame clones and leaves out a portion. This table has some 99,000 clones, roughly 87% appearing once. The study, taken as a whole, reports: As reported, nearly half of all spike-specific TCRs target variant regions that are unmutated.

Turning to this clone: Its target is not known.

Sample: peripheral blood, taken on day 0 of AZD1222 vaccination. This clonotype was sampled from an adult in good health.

DNA of the CDR3: TGCGCCAGCAGCCCAACAGCCAGCTCTGGGGCCAACGTCCTGACTTTC. Translation gives CASSPTASSGANVLTF. The chain recombines TRBV4-3 with TRBJ2-6; D call uncertain. This CDR3 is 16 amino acids long. Germline CDR1 is LGHNA and CDR2 is YSLEER. V lost 4 bases to trimming and J lost 0 bases, with 10 bases between them.